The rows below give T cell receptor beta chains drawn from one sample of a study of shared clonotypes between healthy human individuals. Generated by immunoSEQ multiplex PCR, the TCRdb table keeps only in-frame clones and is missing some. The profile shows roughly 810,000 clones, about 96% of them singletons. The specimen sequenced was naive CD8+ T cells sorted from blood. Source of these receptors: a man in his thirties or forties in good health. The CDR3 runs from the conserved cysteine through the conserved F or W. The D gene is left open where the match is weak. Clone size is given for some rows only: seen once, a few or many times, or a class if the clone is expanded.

cdr3_aa: CASSQHVEGDYEQYF
cdr3_nt: TGTGCCAGCAGTCAACACGTGGAGGGAGACTACGAGCAGTACTTC
j_call: TRBJ2-7
v_call: TRBV28
d_call: NA
clone_size: NA

cdr3_aa: CASSQDSPDTQYF
cdr3_nt: TGTGCCAGCAGCCAAGATAGCCCAGATACGCAGTATTTT
j_call: TRBJ2-3
v_call: TRBV4-2
d_call: NA
clone_size: NA

cdr3_aa: CASSLGTSGRDQYF
cdr3_nt: TGTGCCAGCAGTCTAGGGACTAGCGGGAGAGATCAGTACTTC
j_call: TRBJ2-7
v_call: TRBV27
d_call: TRBD2
clone_size: NA

cdr3_aa: CASSPPGTESTDTQYF
cdr3_nt: TGTGCCAGCAGCCCACCCGGGACAGAGAGCACAGATACGCAGTATTTT
j_call: TRBJ2-3
v_call: TRBV14
d_call: TRBD1
clone_size: few

cdr3_aa: CASSGGQGGEQYF
cdr3_nt: TGCGCCAGCAGTGGTGGACAGGGGGGAGAGCAGTACTTC
j_call: TRBJ2-7
v_call: TRBV10-1
d_call: TRBD1
clone_size: NA

cdr3_aa: CASSKGGDQPQHF
cdr3_nt: TGTGCCAGCAGCAAAGGGGGGGATCAGCCCCAGCATTTT
j_call: TRBJ1-5
v_call: TRBV21-1
d_call: NA
clone_size: NA

cdr3_aa: CASSEFLAEISYEQYF
cdr3_nt: TGTGCCAGCAGTGAATTTCTAGCGGAAATCTCCTACGAGCAGTACTTC
j_call: TRBJ2-7
v_call: TRBV6-1
d_call: TRBD2
clone_size: NA

cdr3_aa: CASSLGQASYGYTF
cdr3_nt: TGCGCCAGCAGCTTAGGACAGGCTAGCTATGGCTACACCTTC
j_call: TRBJ1-2
v_call: TRBV5-1
d_call: TRBD1
clone_size: once

cdr3_aa: CAWSVLVNEQFF
cdr3_nt: TGTGCCTGGAGTGTTTTAGTTAATGAGCAGTTCTTC
j_call: TRBJ2-1
v_call: TRBV30
d_call: NA
clone_size: once

cdr3_aa: CASRTNRGRSTRQYF
cdr3_nt: TGTGCCAGCAGAACCAACAGGGGGCGGTCTACACGGCAGTACTTC
j_call: TRBJ2-7
v_call: TRBV2
d_call: TRBD1
clone_size: NA

cdr3_aa: CASSLNRGNEQYF
cdr3_nt: TGTGCCAGCAGCTTAAACAGGGGTAATGAGCAGTACTTC
j_call: TRBJ2-7
v_call: TRBV7-9
d_call: TRBD1
clone_size: NA

cdr3_aa: CASSMTVLANVLTF
cdr3_nt: TGTGCCAGTAGTATGACGGTTTTAGCCAACGTCCTGACTTTC
j_call: TRBJ2-6
v_call: TRBV19
d_call: NA
clone_size: NA

cdr3_aa: CASSLNRSGRAHEQYF
cdr3_nt: TGCGCCAGCAGCCTCAATCGTAGCGGGAGGGCACACGAGCAGTACTTC
j_call: TRBJ2-7
v_call: TRBV23-1
d_call: TRBD2
clone_size: NA

cdr3_aa: CASSQEVGGLNTEAFF
cdr3_nt: TGTGCCAGCAGCCAAGAGGTAGGGGGCCTGAACACTGAAGCTTTCTTT
j_call: TRBJ1-1
v_call: TRBV28
d_call: TRBD1
clone_size: NA

cdr3_aa: CRRDRGYEAFF
cdr3_nt: TGCCGGAGAGACAGGGGCTATGAAGCTTTCTTT
j_call: TRBJ1-1
v_call: TRBV20-1
d_call: TRBD1
clone_size: NA

cdr3_aa: CASSQDPGGNQPQHF
cdr3_nt: TGCGCCAGCAGCCAAGACCCAGGGGGCAATCAGCCCCAGCATTTT
j_call: TRBJ1-5
v_call: TRBV4-1
d_call: NA
clone_size: NA

cdr3_aa: CASSYESFYEQYF
cdr3_nt: TGTGCCAGCAGTTACGAGAGTTTCTACGAGCAGTACTTC
j_call: TRBJ2-7
v_call: TRBV6-5
d_call: NA
clone_size: NA

cdr3_aa: CASKDSLNQPQHF
cdr3_nt: TGTGCCAGTAAAGACAGTCTAAATCAGCCCCAGCATTTT
j_call: TRBJ1-5
v_call: TRBV28
d_call: NA
clone_size: NA

cdr3_aa: CASSFRETQYF
cdr3_nt: TGCGCCAGCAGCTTCCGGGAGACCCAGTACTTC
j_call: TRBJ2-5
v_call: TRBV5-1
d_call: NA
clone_size: NA

cdr3_aa: CASSETSGRISYNEQFF
cdr3_nt: TGTGCCAGCAGTGAGACTAGCGGGAGGATTTCCTACAATGAGCAGTTCTTC
j_call: TRBJ2-1
v_call: TRBV7-9
d_call: TRBD2
clone_size: once

cdr3_aa: CASSESRGVNTEAFF
cdr3_nt: TGCGCCAGCAGTGAGTCTCGCGGAGTAAACACTGAAGCTTTCTTT
j_call: TRBJ1-1
v_call: TRBV10-1
d_call: NA
clone_size: NA

cdr3_aa: CASRDAGADTQYF
cdr3_nt: TGTGCCAGCAGAGACGCGGGTGCAGATACGCAGTATTTT
j_call: TRBJ2-3
v_call: TRBV7-9
d_call: NA
clone_size: NA

cdr3_aa: CASSYRGVGQETQYF
cdr3_nt: TGTGCCAGCAGTTACCGGGGAGTTGGGCAAGAGACCCAGTACTTC
j_call: TRBJ2-5
v_call: TRBV6-5
d_call: NA
clone_size: once

cdr3_aa: CASSLKWGERDTEAFF
cdr3_nt: TGTGCCAGCAGTTTAAAGTGGGGGGAACGTGACACTGAAGCTTTCTTT
j_call: TRBJ1-1
v_call: TRBV27
d_call: NA
clone_size: NA

cdr3_aa: CASSSSGAYTEAFF
cdr3_nt: TGTGCCAGCAGTTCCTCAGGGGCCTACACTGAAGCTTTCTTT
j_call: TRBJ1-1
v_call: TRBV6-5
d_call: NA
clone_size: NA

cdr3_aa: CASPGLQGSSGANVLTF
cdr3_nt: TGTGCCAGTCCAGGCCTACAGGGAAGCTCTGGGGCCAACGTCCTGACTTTC
j_call: TRBJ2-6
v_call: TRBV7-9
d_call: NA
clone_size: NA

cdr3_aa: CASSASENSYEQYF
cdr3_nt: TGTGCCAGCAGCGCCAGCGAAAACTCCTACGAGCAGTACTTC
j_call: TRBJ2-7
v_call: TRBV7-9
d_call: NA
clone_size: NA

cdr3_aa: CASSFGGTPGGTEAFF
cdr3_nt: TGTGCCAGCAGCTTCGGCGGGACTCCCGGTGGGACTGAAGCTTTCTTT
j_call: TRBJ1-1
v_call: TRBV7-9
d_call: NA
clone_size: NA

cdr3_aa: CASSVTDSATYEQYF
cdr3_nt: TGTGCCAGCAGCGTAACAGACTCTGCCACCTACGAGCAGTACTTC
j_call: TRBJ2-7
v_call: TRBV9
d_call: NA
clone_size: NA

cdr3_aa: CASSNSGWNEQFF
cdr3_nt: TGTGCCAGTAGTAATAGCGGGTGGAATGAGCAGTTCTTC
j_call: TRBJ2-1
v_call: TRBV19
d_call: TRBD2
clone_size: once

cdr3_aa: CASSAPSGTATDTQYF
cdr3_nt: TGTGCCAGCAGCGCCCCCTCCGGGACTGCCACAGATACGCAGTATTTT
j_call: TRBJ2-3
v_call: TRBV27
d_call: NA
clone_size: NA

cdr3_aa: CASSYHGDGLAVLYF
cdr3_nt: TGTGCCAGCAGTTATCATGGCGACGGACTAGCGGTACTGTACTTC
j_call: TRBJ2-7
v_call: TRBV6-6
d_call: TRBD2
clone_size: NA

cdr3_aa: CASSESTSWSGELFF
cdr3_nt: TGTGCCAGCAGTGAAAGTACTAGTTGGTCCGGGGAGCTGTTTTTT
j_call: TRBJ2-2
v_call: TRBV6-1
d_call: NA
clone_size: NA

cdr3_aa: CASSFGRTRLNEQFF
cdr3_nt: TGTGCCAGCAGCTTCGGGAGGACCCGACTTAATGAGCAGTTCTTC
j_call: TRBJ2-1
v_call: TRBV5-6
d_call: TRBD2
clone_size: once

cdr3_aa: CASSEARGLNQPQHF
cdr3_nt: TGTGCCAGCAGTGAAGCCCGGGGGCTCAATCAGCCCCAGCATTTT
j_call: TRBJ1-5
v_call: TRBV6-1
d_call: NA
clone_size: NA

cdr3_aa: CSVTTENNYGYTF
cdr3_nt: TGCAGCGTTACAACAGAGAATAACTATGGCTACACCTTC
j_call: TRBJ1-2
v_call: TRBV29-1
d_call: NA
clone_size: NA